This record concerns one T cell receptor (beta chain) sequence. What it recognizes is unknown. CDR3 length equals 11 residues. Germline loops: CDR1 SGDLS, CDR2 YYNGEE. The ends were cut back, 1 base at V and 7 bases at J, with 2 bases in the middle. The sample belongs to a study of blood T cell dynamics during melanoma immunotherapy. Study results and limitations: PBMC repertoires of eventual disease-control patients split at W3 into clonality or diversity gains.

Stated time point: pre-treatment baseline. Generated by immunoSEQ multiplex PCR, the TCRdb table keeps only in-frame clones and is missing some. The data contain 8,000 to 10,000 clones, around 90% of them seen just once; the ten biggest clones take up 30% to 35%. The specimen was blood, collected from a patient treated with checkpoint blockade. The sequence was collected from a human donor with melanoma. This chain connects TRBV9 to TRBJ2-2, with D hard to call. The DNA for the CDR3 is TGTGCCAGCAGCGTAAACGGGGAGCTGTTTTTT. This gives the protein CASSVNGELFF.